This T cell receptor beta chain comes out of a study of T cell responses to AZD1222 COVID-19 vaccine. Findings and limits, study-wide: Spike-specific TCR depth and breadth grew after two AZD1222 doses. Most donors were white British, females outnumbered males, and clonal diversity was possibly underestimated. Vaccine-associated CD4 TCRs ranged over spike, dominating at 160-218 and 743-854.

Of note for this clone: Its specificity is not known.

Method: immunoSEQ multiplex PCR; TCRdb's copy keeps in-frame clones and lacks some. The table lists tens of thousands of clones, over 85% of them singletons. The CDR3 spans 17 residues. V was shortened by 3 bases and J by 8 bases, with 25 bases between the two germline ends. In germline, CDR1 is KGHSH, CDR2 LQKENI. The input for sequencing was peripheral blood, taken on day 0 of AZD1222 vaccination. This clonotype was sampled from an adult in good health. The chain is built from TRBV18 and TRBJ1-2; D may be TRBD1 (5 bases). CDR3: CASSPARRDAILWGYTF. The CDR3 DNA reads TGTGCCAGCTCACCGGCCAGGAGGGACGCAATCCTCTGGGGCTACACCTTC.